The source of this TCR beta chain is a study of blood T cell repertoires in COVID-19 (dated by TCRdb to the early 2020s). Notes on the research overall: Samples from collaborators originated in the United States, Italy and Spain and spanned both the acute and convalescent phases of COVID-19. The prospective study material was composed of cDNA or gDNA derived from T cells, B-cell-depleted T cells, or PBMCs. Subjects who had been exposed to COVID-19, were actively infected with it, or had recovered from it provided the deeply sampled blood TCRbeta repertoires that made up the dataset. The repertoires were released in a freely available public database intended as a resource for research on the immune response to SARS-CoV-2. The samples were drawn from the first 160 participants of the ongoing ImmuneRACE study and from 950 to 1,500 subjects provided by 6 global collaborators. Nearly every sample came with metadata listing a de-identified subject ID, COVID-19 status, age in years and sex. Where available, HLA class I and class II types were obtained from metadata supplied by the sample provider rather than from assay-based typing.

In the case of this clone: Its recognized antigen is unknown. No per-base quality is available; no much larger clone lies one base away.

Points the paper makes about the study in general: Clinical and demographic metadata were provided uncurated, with the amount varying by source and participant.

The germline V gene gives CDR1 as SGDLS and CDR2 as YYNGEE. V was cut back by 6 bases and J by 5 bases, leaving a gap of 14 bases between them. The CDR3 numbers 14 residues from cysteine through phenylalanine. The entry retains the CDR3 DNA only, 42 bases that are in frame from base 1. In the prospective study, participants were roughly 18 to 100 years old, resided in under 30 geographic areas of the United States, and were enrolled through a virtual design. In the prospective study, cohorts were assigned on the basis of participant-reported clinical history obtained from a screening survey and a study questionnaire. For ImmuneRACE Cohort 3, a participant was defined as recovered based on two consecutive negative NP/OP PCR tests, clearance by a healthcare professional, or resolution of symptoms. In the prospective study, mobile phlebotomists collected whole blood, serum and a nasopharyngeal or oropharyngeal swab from each participant. Prospective study participants could optionally give additional blood draws and questionnaires over an approximately 2-month period. Prospective study blood samples were shipped either frozen or at room temperature before DNA extraction.

The immunoSEQ Assay, a bias-controlled multiplex PCR, was used to amplify TCRbeta CDR3 regions from genomic DNA. Under the source paper's analysis protocol: The number of nucleated cells in each sample was estimated from the amplification of reference gene primers within the assay. To quantify the absolute abundance of each unique TCRbeta CDR3 rearrangement, sequence reads were collapsed and filtered. Productive Simpson clonality was computed per sample as the square root of Simpson's diversity index over productive rearrangements. TCRdb limited this immuneACCESS table to in-frame rearrangements with V and J called. A share of clones is missing; checked studies link under half to unresolved V genes, and the rest is unexplained. That table gives V, J and clone size, and the DNA gave D and trimming. The sample profile shows fewer than 250,000 clones; approximately 90% of them were found once. The ten largest clones add up to roughly 10% of the sample.

Sequencing was performed on PBMCs or T cells enriched from blood (not recorded which). The receptor comes from a man aged 25 to 40 who had recovered from COVID-19. The chain uses TRBV9 and TRBJ2-2; possibly the D gene is TRBD1, per 6 matching bases. CDR3 loop: CASTSRGGTGELFF. The nucleotides read TGTGCCAGCACGAGCAGGGGTGGAACCGGGGAGCTGTTTTTT.